This T cell receptor beta chain was profiled in a study of cytomegalovirus exposure and HLA in healthy donors. The PCR had 60 Vbeta and 13 Jbeta primers. The method was immunoSEQ multiplex PCR; TCRdb's version includes in-frame clones alone and lacks a portion of them. Seen here are more than 100,000 clones, 72% observed once, and the top ten hold approximately 4.2%. As to this clone: One end of the junction varies from germline; a read error may be responsible.

This CDR3 is 13 amino acids long. Looked up from germline, CDR1 is MNHEY and CDR2 is SVGAGI. This chain connects TRBV6-5 to TRBJ1-1; 8 bases match TRBD1. The receptor was isolated from a man in his forties or fifties in good health and CMV-seropositive. The sequenced material came from PBMCs. The CDR3 DNA sequence: TGTGCCAGCAGTTACCGGACAGGGTGTGTACCTTACTTT. Its translation: CASSYRTGCVPYF.